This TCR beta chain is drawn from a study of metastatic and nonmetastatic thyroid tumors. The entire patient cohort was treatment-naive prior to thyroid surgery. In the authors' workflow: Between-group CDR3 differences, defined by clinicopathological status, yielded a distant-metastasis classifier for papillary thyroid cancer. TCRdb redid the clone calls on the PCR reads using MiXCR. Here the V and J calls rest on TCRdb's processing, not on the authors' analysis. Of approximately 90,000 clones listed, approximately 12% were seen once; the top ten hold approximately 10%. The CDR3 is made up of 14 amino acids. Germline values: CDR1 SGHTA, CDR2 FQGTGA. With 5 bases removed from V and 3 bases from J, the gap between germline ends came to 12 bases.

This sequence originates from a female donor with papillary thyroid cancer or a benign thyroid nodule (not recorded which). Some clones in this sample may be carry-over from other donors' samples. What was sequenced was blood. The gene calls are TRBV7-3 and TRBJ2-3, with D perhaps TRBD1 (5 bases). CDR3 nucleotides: TGTGCCAGCAGCCGACAGTGTCCGACAGATACGCAGTATTTT. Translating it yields CASSRQCPTDTQYF.